The T cell receptor beta chain described here comes from a study of blood T cell repertoires in COVID-19. In the study overall: The analysed material was cDNA or gDNA that came from T cells, B-cell-depleted T cells, or PBMCs.

The CDR3 has 14 residues. The germline V and J ends were trimmed by 3 bases and 9 bases, with 15 bases remaining between them. CDR1 is GTSNPN and CDR2 is SVGIG in the germline V gene (reference sequence). How the authors handled the data: From reference gene primer amplification, estimates of nucleated cell counts were derived. Clones were read by immunoSEQ multiplex PCR, and TCRdb kept only the in-frame ones, dropping some. V and J calls and clone size come straight from that table; D and trimming were deduced from the DNA. The sample has under 300,000 clones; approximately 86% are singletons. The source material was PBMCs or T cells enriched from blood (not recorded which). This receptor was identified in a woman in her twenties or thirties who had recovered from COVID-19. The chain links TRBV30 to TRBJ1-6; a possible D gene is TRBD1 (5 bases). The DNA for the CDR3 is TGTGCCTGGAGAGGGTCCCCAGGGTTTTCACCCCTCCACTTT. Protein product: CAWRGSPGFSPLHF.